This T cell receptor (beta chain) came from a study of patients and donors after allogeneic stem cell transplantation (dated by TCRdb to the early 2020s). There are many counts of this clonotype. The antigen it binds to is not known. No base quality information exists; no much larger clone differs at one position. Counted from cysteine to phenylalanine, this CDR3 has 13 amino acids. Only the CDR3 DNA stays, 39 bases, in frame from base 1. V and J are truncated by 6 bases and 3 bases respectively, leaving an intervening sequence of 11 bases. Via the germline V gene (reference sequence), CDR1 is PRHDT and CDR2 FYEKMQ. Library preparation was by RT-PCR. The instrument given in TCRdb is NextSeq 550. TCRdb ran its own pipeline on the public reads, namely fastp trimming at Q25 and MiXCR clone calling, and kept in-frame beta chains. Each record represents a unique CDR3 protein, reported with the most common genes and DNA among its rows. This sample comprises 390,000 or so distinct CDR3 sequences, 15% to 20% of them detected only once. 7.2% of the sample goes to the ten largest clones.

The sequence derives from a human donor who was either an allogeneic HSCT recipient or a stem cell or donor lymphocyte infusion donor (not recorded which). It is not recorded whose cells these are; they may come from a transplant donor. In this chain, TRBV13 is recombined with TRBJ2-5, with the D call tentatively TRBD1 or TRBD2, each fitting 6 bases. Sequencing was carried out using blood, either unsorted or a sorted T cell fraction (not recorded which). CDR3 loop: CASSPRGEETQYF. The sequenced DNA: TGTGCCAGCAGTCCGAGGGGGGAAGAGACCCAGTACTTC.